This passage covers 25 T cell receptor beta chains from one sample sequenced in a study of early T cells in non-severe SARS-CoV-2 infection. TCRdb ran MiXCR on the 5' RACE reads and lists one entry per CDR3 protein. The data contain roughly 30,000 distinct CDR3 sequences, around 6% of them seen just once; the ten biggest clones take up over 30%. This specimen consisted of whole blood, obtained at baseline. These receptors all stem from an adult who was a healthcare worker with PCR-confirmed SARS-CoV-2 infection or an uninfected control (not recorded which).

The CDR3 nucleotides read TGCAGCGTTGCGGCGGGGGTACAAGAGACCCAGTACTTC. Its protein product is CSVAAGVQETQYF. The chain links TRBV29-1 to TRBJ2-5, with TRBD2 identical over 7 bases. Germline V gene data show CDR1 as SQVTM and CDR2 as ANQGSEA. The CDR3 is 13 residues long. The V gene end was trimmed by 4 bases and the J gene end by 2 bases; junction bases not matched to a gene: 4.

J is TRBJ2-3 and V is TRBV24-1; D unresolved. This CDR3 region has 11 residues. The germline gives CDR1 KGHDR, CDR2 SFDVKD. Trimming removed 6 bases at V and 6 bases at J, with 6 bases between. CDR3 amino acids: CATSIGDTQYF. For the CDR3, the DNA is TGTGCCACCAGTATAGGGGATACGCAGTATTTT.

This clonotype was counted ten times or more. The CDR3 DNA reads as TGCGCCAGCAGCCCTTCGGGCACCGGGGAGCTGTTTTTT. Translating it yields CASSPSGTGELFF. The chain links TRBV5-1 to TRBJ2-2; D unresolved. The CDR3 length is 13 residues. Germline V gene sequence: CDR1 SGHRS, CDR2 YFSETQ. Trimming took off 4 bases at V and 4 bases at J, with 8 bases between the two ends. Combining the CDR3 with reference TRBV5-1 and TRBJ2-2 gives the whole variable domain KAGVTQTPRYLIKTRGQQVTLSCSPISGHRSVSWYQQTPGQGLQFLFEYFSETQRNKGNFPGRFSGRQFSNSRSEMNVSTLELGDSALYLCASSPSGTGELFFGEGSRLTVL.

This clonotype was recorded at least ten times. The rearrangement uses TRBV5-1 and TRBJ2-1, with 12 bases aligning to TRBD2. The CDR3 length is 16 residues. Germline CDR1 reads SGHRS; CDR2 reads YFSETQ. Unmatched junction bases numbered 2, after V lost 0 bases and J lost 4 bases. CDR3 in DNA: TGCGCCAGCAGCTTGGGACTAGCGGGGGTGTACAATGAGCAGTTCTTC. This sequence encodes CASSLGLAGVYNEQFF.

This clonotype was detected ten times or more. DNA of the CDR3: TGTGCCAGCAGCTTAGGTCCTCGCACCGGGGAGCTGTTTTTT. Translated: CASSLGPRTGELFF. The rearrangement joins TRBV11-2 to TRBJ2-2, with unresolved D. The CDR3 covers 14 residues. Germline V lookup: CDR1 SGHAT, CDR2 FQNNGV. V was shortened by 1 base and J by 4 bases, with 7 bases between the two germline ends.

This clonotype was recorded at least ten times. The CDR3 spells CASSLGTAGGHYGYTF. For the CDR3, the DNA is TGTGCCAGCAGTTTGGGGACGGCAGGGGGCCACTATGGCTACACCTTC. The chain employs TRBV27 and TRBJ1-2; 8 bases match TRBD1. V was clipped by 3 bases and J by 3 bases; unmatched bases: 9. Germline V gene lookup returns CDR1 MNHEY and CDR2 SMNVEV (reference sequence). The CDR3 sequence is 16 residues long.

This clonotype was observed at least ten times. This rearrangement joins TRBV20-1 to TRBJ2-2; D possibly corresponds to TRBD2 (7 bases). The CDR3 length is 16 residues. The germline gives CDR1 DFQATT, CDR2 SNEGSKA (reference sequence). Trimming pared 2 bases from V and 4 bases from J, leaving 17 bases between. In nucleotides, the CDR3 is TGCAGTGCTAGAAAGGGGGGAGGGCCGGCCACCGGGGAGCTGTTTTTT. Protein sequence: CSARKGGGPATGELFF.

This clonotype was seen repeatedly, ten times or more. The chain carries TRBV6-2 or TRBV6-3 and TRBJ2-3; D gene ambiguous. Per germline, CDR1 MNHEY and CDR2 SVGEGT. V was cut by 7 bases and J by 6 bases, with 8 bases left in between. The CDR3 runs to 11 residues. As DNA, the CDR3 is TGTGCCAGCAAGGTTCGGGATACGCAGTATTTT. It encodes CASKVRDTQYF.

Turning to this clonotype: A clone one base away is much larger, so this may be a read error. The chain links TRBV2 to TRBJ2-1, with D perhaps matching TRBD2 (6 bases). From germline, CDR1 is SNHLY and CDR2 FYNNEI. The CDR3 runs to 11 residues. The CDR3 loop reads CAGSGYNEQFF. For the CDR3, the DNA is TGTGCCGGCAGCGGGTACAATGAGCAGTTCTTC.

Only a few counts were recorded for this clonotype. The J gene is TRBJ1-5, the V gene TRBV2; D is unclear. CDR1 is SNHLY and CDR2 is FYNNEI in the germline V gene. The CDR3 length is 14 residues. Trimming removed 2 bases from V and 6 bases from J, with 11 bases in between. The CDR3 sequence is CASSESGVVQPQHF. In DNA form, the CDR3 reads TGTGCCAGCAGTGAATCTGGGGTCGTTCAGCCCCAGCATTTT.

This clonotype has at least ten counts. CDR3 in DNA: TGTGCCATCAGTGAGGCGGGACTAGGAGAGACCCAGTACTTC. Its translation: CAISEAGLGETQYF. The chain uses TRBV10-3 and TRBJ2-5, with TRBD2 matching over 8 bases. The length of the CDR3 is 14 residues. J was trimmed by 4 bases and V by 2 bases; bases with no gene match: 3. The germline CDR1 and CDR2 sequences are ENHRY and SYGVKD.

The rearrangement links TRBV6-6 to TRBJ2-7; TRBD2 agrees at 9 bases. The germline V gene has CDR1 MNHNY and CDR2 SVGAGI (reference sequence). Trimming at V came to 6 bases and at J to 7 bases, leaving 19 bases not matched to a gene. The CDR3 spans 17 residues. The DNA of the CDR3 is TGTGCCAGCAGCCCAGCGGGGGGAACTACGATAATCTGGGAGCAGTACTTC. Translating it yields CASSPAGGTTIIWEQYF.

This clonotype was recorded many times. This rearrangement joins TRBV20-1 to TRBJ1-6; no firm D call. Germline V gene data show CDR1 as DFQATT and CDR2 as SNEGSKA (reference sequence). CDR3 length: 12 amino acids. Trimming removed 1 base at V and 10 bases at J, with 8 bases between. The CDR3 nucleotides read TGCAGTGCTAGAGTAGCAGAATCACCCCTCCACTTT. Translating gives CSARVAESPLHF.

The sample holds a few counts of this clonotype. This rearrangement joins TRBV9 to TRBJ2-5; 12 bases are a match to TRBD2. The J segment lost 5 bases and the V segment lost 5 bases, leaving 4 bases of the junction unmatched. The CDR3 extends over 14 amino acids. CDR1 and CDR2 from the germline V gene are SGDLS and YYNGEE. The CDR3 DNA is TGTGCCAGCAGTGGCGGACTAGCGGGGGAGACCCAGTACTTC. It translates to CASSGGLAGETQYF.

The J gene is TRBJ2-7, the V gene TRBV19; unclear D gene. Trimming pared 5 bases from V and 0 bases from J, leaving 14 bases between. The V gene's germline CDR1 is LNHDA and CDR2 SQIVND (reference sequence). There are 15 residues in the CDR3. CDR3 sequence: CASSLSFWASYEQYF. In DNA form, the CDR3 reads TGTGCCAGTAGTCTTAGCTTTTGGGCCTCCTACGAGCAGTACTTC.

This clonotype was counted ten times or more. V is TRBV7-2 and J is TRBJ2-3; D is unclear. The V gene lost 4 bases and the J gene lost 3 bases, with 11 bases spanning the gap. CDR1 SGHTA and CDR2 FQGNSA come from the germline V gene. This CDR3 spans 14 amino acids. The CDR3 DNA sequence: TGTGCCAGCAGCTCCTCATGGGGAACAGATACGCAGTATTTT. It translates to CASSSSWGTDTQYF. The full variable domain, with the rest looked up from reference TRBV7-2 and TRBJ2-3, is GAGVSQSPSNKVTEKGKDVELRCDPISGHTALYWYRQSLGQGLEFLIYFQGNSAPDKSGLPSDRFSAERTGGSVSTLTIQRTQQEDSAVYLCASSSSWGTDTQYFGPGTRLTVL.

This clonotype was counted at least ten times. V gene TRBV30 combines with J gene TRBJ2-2; TRBD1 matches at 9 bases. CDR1 is GTSNPN, CDR2 SVGIG, per germline (reference sequence). The CDR3 is made up of 16 amino acids. Trimming cost V 2 bases and J 4 bases; bases outside gene matches: 8. The CDR3 DNA follows: TGTGCCTGGAGTATCCGGGACAGGGAGCCCACCGGGGAGCTGTTTTTT. Translating gives CAWSIRDREPTGELFF.

The chain employs TRBV7-6 and TRBJ2-2, with TRBD2 matching over 7 bases. Germline lookup yields CDR1 SGHVS and CDR2 FNYEAQ. V was pared by 5 bases and J by 5 bases, with 8 bases of the junction left unmatched. This CDR3 contains 15 residues. The CDR3 loop reads CASSPGPAGTGELFF. The CDR3 DNA follows: TGTGCCAGCAGCCCAGGCCCAGCGGGGACCGGGGAGCTGTTTTTT. The whole variable domain, filled in from reference TRBV7-6 and TRBJ2-2, reads GAGVSQSPRYKVTKRGQDVALRCDPISGHVSLYWYRQALGQGPEFLTYFNYEAQQDKSGLPNDRFSAERPEGSISTLTIQRTEQRDSAMYRCASSPGPAGTGELFFGEGSRLTVL.

This clonotype was observed at least ten times. This chain connects TRBV12-3 or TRBV12-4 to TRBJ1-1; no firm D call. CDR3 size: 14 residues. V was pared by 3 bases and J by 2 bases, with 10 bases between. The CDR3 DNA reads as TGTGCCAGCAGTTTCGGCCTCGGAAACACTGAAGCTTTCTTT. As protein: CASSFGLGNTEAFF.

This clonotype came up a few times. The chain carries TRBV5-1 and TRBJ2-4; TRBD1 matches 11 bases. The CDR3 has 16 amino acids. The germline V gene encodes CDR1 SGHRS and CDR2 YFSETQ. After removal of 3 bases from V and 1 base from J, the junction contained 3 bases not matched to a gene. The CDR3 coding sequence is TGCGCCAGCAGCTCAGGACAGGGGGCGGCCAAAAACATTCAGTACTTC. This encodes CASSSGQGAAKNIQYF.

On this clonotype: A clone one base away is much larger, so this may be a read error. The final CDR3 position lacks the conserved phenylalanine or tryptophan, pointing to a likely read error. The chain combines TRBV15 with TRBJ1-1, with D possibly TRBD1 on 6 matching bases. V lost 0 bases and J 5 bases, leaving 10 bases between the germline ends. Germline loops: CDR1 LNHNV, CDR2 YYDKDF (reference sequence). The CDR3 runs 14 residues. The CDR3 spells CATSRDKGGTEAFS. The DNA for the CDR3 is TGTGCCACCAGCAGAGATAAGGGGGGAACTGAAGCTTTCTCT.

In its sample, this clonotype was seen many times. V is TRBV20-1 and J is TRBJ2-1, with a possible D match to TRBD1 (5 bases). The CDR3 loop spans 16 amino acids. Germline V CDR1 and CDR2: DFQATT, SNEGSKA (reference sequence). Trimming cost V 1 base and J 7 bases, with 20 bases left between them. CDR3 residues: CSARVPLLGVRNEQFF. The DNA of the CDR3 is TGCAGTGCTAGAGTACCGCTGTTAGGGGTCCGGAATGAGCAGTTCTTC.

This clonotype came up many times. The genes are TRBV5-6 and TRBJ1-5; D is ambiguous. The CDR3 loop spans 15 amino acids. Germline V gene data show CDR1 as SGHDT and CDR2 as YYEEEE. Trimming took 1 base from V and 5 from J, leaving 13 bases between them. The CDR3 spells CASSLNKAGYQPQHF. DNA for the CDR3: TGTGCCAGCAGCTTGAATAAGGCAGGTTATCAGCCCCAGCATTTT.

CDR3 nucleotides: TGTGCCAGCAGCACCTACAGTGCCAATGAGCAGTTCTTC. It specifies CASSTYSANEQFF. The chain combines TRBV5-4 with TRBJ2-1; D is unclear. V was pared by 4 bases and J by 6 bases, with 11 bases between. Germline loops: CDR1 SGHNT, CDR2 YYREEE (reference sequence). The CDR3 consists of 13 residues.

This clonotype was observed at least ten times. The chain employs TRBV5-6 and TRBJ2-7; D gene uncertain. Trimming cost V 0 bases and J 4 bases, with 8 bases left between them. The CDR3 sequence is 13 residues long. CDR1 is SGHDT, CDR2 YYEEEE, per germline. CDR3 in amino acids: CASSLVSGYEQYF. The DNA for the CDR3 is TGTGCCAGCAGCTTGGTATCCGGGTACGAGCAGTACTTC. Full variable domain (remainder filled in from reference TRBV5-6 and TRBJ2-7): DAGVTQSPTHLIKTRGQQVTLRCSPKSGHDTVSWYQQALGQGPQFIFQYYEEEERQRGNFPDRFSGHQFPNYSSELNVNALLLGDSALYLCASSLVSGYEQYFGPGTRLTVT.